These 25 T cell receptor beta chains came from one sample sequenced in a study of T cells expressing NK-cell markers (TCRdb year 2020). Library method: 5' RACE. Data came from an Illumina HiSeq 2000. Following reprocessing of the reads by TCRdb, the data hold one row per CDR3 protein sequence and no DNA is available. The table of this sample itemizes hundreds of thousands of distinct CDR3 sequences. Of the sample, approximately 3.5% is held by the ten largest clones. The sample comprised blood T cells: a sorted CD56 or NKG2C T cell subset, CD4+ or CD8+ T cells, or bulk PBMC T cells (not recorded which). The receptors were sampled from a man between 18 and 29 years old in good health. Donor details come from another sample of the same person, matched by shared clones.

V usage is TRBV29-1 and J usage is TRBJ1-2; TCRdb gives TRBD1 as the D gene, but with no DNA this cannot be confirmed. The CDR3 consists of 13 residues. Germline values: CDR1 SQVTM, CDR2 ANQGSEA. CDR3 amino acids: CSVGTGVTYGYTF.

J is TRBJ2-3 and V is TRBV6-1; TCRdb gives TRBD2 as the D gene, but with no DNA this cannot be confirmed. CDR3 length: 18 amino acids. Germline V gene sequence: CDR1 MNHNS, CDR2 SASEGT. CDR3 in amino acids: CASRLGGSGLAHTDTQYF.

The gene calls are TRBV7-6 and TRBJ2-5; TCRdb's D call, TRBD1, is unchecked because there is no DNA. The CDR3 consists of 15 residues. Looked up from germline, CDR1 is SGHVS and CDR2 is FNYEAQ. This chain's CDR3 is CASSLIATGEETQYF.

The chain recombines TRBV5-1 with TRBJ2-4; with no DNA, the TCRdb D assignment of TRBD2 cannot be verified. The germline gives CDR1 SGHRS, CDR2 YFSETQ. The CDR3 has 17 residues. The CDR3 sequence: CASSSGIGSLAKNIQYF.

This sequence joins TRBV6-1 and TRBJ2-3; the TCRdb call, TRBD1, lacks DNA for checking. This CDR3 spans 15 amino acids. Germline V gene sequence: CDR1 MNHNS, CDR2 SASEGT. This CDR3 is CASSALSLGTDTQYF.

V and J are TRBV10-3 and TRBJ2-1; TCRdb lists TRBD2, though no DNA is available to test this call. This CDR3 contains 19 residues. The germline gives CDR1 ENHRY, CDR2 SYGVKD. The CDR3 reads CAISETGLAVDESRNEQFF.

The rearrangement uses TRBV10-3 and TRBJ1-4; TCRdb's assignment of TRBD1 cannot be checked, as there is no DNA. Germline V gene sequence: CDR1 ENHRY, CDR2 SYGVKD. CDR3 length: 13 residues. CDR3 residues: CAISGTGWEKLFF.

The chain combines TRBV7-9 with TRBJ1-5; TCRdb proposes TRBD1, but this gene call is untestable without DNA. Germline V lookup: CDR1 SEHNR, CDR2 FQNEAQ (reference sequence). The CDR3 is 15 residues long. CDR3 residues: CASSPGQALGQPQHF.

The V gene is TRBV28, the J gene TRBJ2-1; absent DNA, TCRdb's TRBD1 call cannot be checked. The CDR3 runs to 13 residues. Per the germline V gene, CDR1 is MDHEN and CDR2 is SYDVKM. The CDR3 spells CASRQTANNEQFF.

The rearrangement links TRBV7-6 to TRBJ2-2; no DNA is available, so the TRBD1 call from TCRdb remains unchecked. Per the germline V gene, CDR1 is SGHVS and CDR2 is FNYEAQ. The CDR3 runs 15 residues. CDR3 sequence reads: CASSLDHTGTGELFF.

The J gene is TRBJ2-1, the V gene TRBV12-3 or TRBV12-4; the TRBD1 assignment by TCRdb is unverifiable without DNA. The CDR3 is 14 amino acids. The CDR3 region is CASRKDRVHNEQFF.

This sequence joins TRBV4-3 and TRBJ1-1; TCRdb's D call, TRBD1, is unchecked because there is no DNA. CDR1 is LGHNA and CDR2 is YSLEER in the germline V gene. The CDR3 length is 13 residues. The CDR3 sequence is CASSQQGLHEAFF.

V is TRBV7-2 and J is TRBJ2-3. The CDR3 covers 15 residues. CDR1 is SGHTA and CDR2 is FQGNSA in the germline V gene. CDR3: CASRLTVLSTDTQYF.

The chain carries TRBV11-2 and TRBJ2-5; TCRdb gives TRBD1 as the D gene, but with no DNA this cannot be confirmed. This CDR3 is built from 16 residues. Germline assignment: CDR1 SGHAT and CDR2 FQNNGV. CDR3: CASSLGPRGRAETQYF.

The chain joins TRBV7-8 to TRBJ1-6. CDR1 is SGHVS and CDR2 is FQNEAQ in the germline V gene. This CDR3 contains 13 residues. The chain's CDR3 is CASSLDTGSPLHF. Supplemented by reference TRBV7-8 and TRBJ1-6, the full variable domain reads GAGVSQSPRYKVAKRGQDVALRCDPISGHVSLFWYQQALGQGPEFLTYFQNEAQLDKSGLPSDRFFAERPEGSVSTLKIQRTQQEDSAVYLCASSLDTGSPLHFGNGTRLTVT.

The V and J genes are TRBV27 and TRBJ2-3; the TCRdb call, TRBD1, lacks DNA for checking. Germline CDR1 is MNHEY and CDR2 is SMNVEV (reference sequence). The CDR3 spans 13 residues. The CDR3 here is CASSLRGGYAQYF.

The chain uses TRBV13 and TRBJ2-5. The CDR3 totals 13 residues. Germline CDR1 is PRHDT and CDR2 is FYEKMQ (reference sequence). CDR3 sequence reads: CASSNWTVGTQYF.

The chain employs TRBV7-2 and TRBJ2-7; the D call from TCRdb, TRBD2, cannot be confirmed without DNA. This CDR3 is 18 amino acids long. The germline V gene encodes CDR1 SGHTA and CDR2 FQGNSA. The CDR3 protein is CASSFSSGRGGLIYEQYF.

The V call is TRBV29-1, the J call TRBJ2-1; TCRdb indicates TRBD1, and absent DNA this call remains unverified. The CDR3 sequence is 13 residues long. Per germline, CDR1 SQVTM and CDR2 ANQGSEA. CDR3 in amino acids: CSVDRDAYNEQFF.

This chain joins TRBV12-3 or TRBV12-4 and TRBJ2-1. The CDR3 length is 14 residues. This chain's CDR3 is CASRLAGAFYEQFF.

This sequence joins TRBV20-1 and TRBJ2-7; the D call from TCRdb, TRBD1, cannot be confirmed without DNA. The CDR3 loop spans 16 amino acids. Germline V gives CDR1 DFQATT, CDR2 SNEGSKA (reference sequence). The CDR3 is CSAIIGDGGASYEQYF.

The CDR3 reads CASGSGTGPEKLFF. The chain has TRBV12-3 or TRBV12-4 and TRBJ1-4; as DNA is missing, the TRBD1 call by TCRdb cannot be tested. The CDR3 sequence is 14 residues long.

V is TRBV20-1 and J is TRBJ2-3; with no DNA, the TCRdb D assignment of TRBD1 cannot be verified. CDR3 length: 15 residues. Germline V gene sequence: CDR1 DFQATT, CDR2 SNEGSKA (reference sequence). Here the CDR3 reads CSARDRDRNGDTQYF.

This chain links TRBV11-2 with TRBJ2-1; the TCRdb D gene call, TRBD2, has no DNA to confirm it. The CDR3 consists of 16 residues. CDR1 and CDR2 (germline): SGHAT, FQNNGV. CDR3 amino acids: CASSPGMAGSYNEQFF.

This chain joins TRBV30 and TRBJ2-2; TCRdb designates TRBD1, a call that cannot be tested without DNA. The CDR3 runs to 13 residues. Germline CDR1 GTSNPN, CDR2 SVGIG (reference sequence). The CDR3 is CAWRDGAARELFF.